These 17 T cell receptor beta chains originate from one sample sequenced in a study of cytomegalovirus exposure and HLA in healthy donors listed by TCRdb under 2017. Library creation used the immunoSEQ multiplex PCR assay. Sourced from immuneACCESS, this table was stored by TCRdb with only in-frame sequences that have V and J called. A share of the clones is absent; for the studies checked, an unresolved V gene accounts for under half, and the remainder has no known explanation. For this sample the table gives over 200,000 clones, of which around 88% were detected only once. 2.9% of the sample is held by the ten biggest clonotypes. Input material: PBMCs. These receptors originate from a young woman in good health and CMV-seronegative.

The J gene is TRBJ2-1, the V gene TRBV5-5, with unresolved D. The CDR3 totals 14 residues. Trimming removed 3 bases from V and 6 bases from J, with 13 bases in between. The germline V gene encodes CDR1 SGHKS and CDR2 YYEKEE (reference sequence). The CDR3 DNA reads TGTGCCAGCAGCTCGCCCCTCATTAGCAATGAGCAGTTCTTC. Its protein is CASSSPLISNEQFF.

The rearrangement joins TRBV30 to TRBJ2-5; tentatively, D is TRBD1 (5 bases). V dropped 2 bases and J dropped 7 bases, with 14 bases sitting between them. CDR3 length: 13 amino acids. In germline, CDR1 is GTSNPN, CDR2 SVGIG (reference sequence). CDR3 in DNA: TGTGCCTGGAGTCGACAGTCCCAGGCGACCCAGTACTTC. Translation: CAWSRQSQATQYF.

The chain uses TRBV7-6 and TRBJ2-6; D may be TRBD1 (7 bases). Germline V CDR1 and CDR2: SGHVS, FNYEAQ. V gave up 0 bases and J gave up 0 bases, with 18 bases separating them. CDR3 length equals 20 residues. The CDR3 is CASSLALGGTVPSGANVLTF. The CDR3, as DNA: TGTGCCAGCAGCTTAGCGCTTGGGGGGACAGTCCCCTCTGGGGCCAACGTCCTGACTTTC.

The chain links TRBV29-1 to TRBJ1-2; no clear D gene. Germline assignment: CDR1 SQVTM and CDR2 ANQGSEA. There are 13 residues in the CDR3. The V end was cut by 2 bases, the J end by 2 bases, with 9 bases between. The CDR3 nucleotides are TGCAGCGTTGAATCTGCGGTGAACTATGGCTACACCTTC. It specifies CSVESAVNYGYTF.

CDR3 amino acids: CASSPGTSGISYEQYF. Written as DNA, the CDR3 is TGCGCCAGCAGCCCGGGGACTAGCGGGATCTCCTACGAGCAGTACTTC. V gene TRBV5-1 combines with J gene TRBJ2-7; 13 bases map to TRBD2. CDR1 is SGHRS, CDR2 YFSETQ, per germline. The CDR3 covers 16 residues. The V segment lost 4 bases and the J segment 0 bases; nucleotides outside the gene matches: 4.

The chain carries TRBV11-3 and TRBJ2-7; D might be TRBD1 (6 bases). Trimming shortened V by 8 bases and J by 4 bases, and 15 bases separated the two germline ends. The CDR3 is made up of 13 amino acids. CDR1 and CDR2 (germline): SGHNT, YENEEA. CDR3 DNA sequence: TGTGCCAGCCGGGTACAGGGAAGGTACGAGCAGTACTTC. As protein: CASRVQGRYEQYF.

The chain links TRBV27 to TRBJ2-3; tentative D call: TRBD1 (5 bases). V was cut by 6 bases and J by 1 base, with 11 bases left in between. The V gene's germline CDR1 is MNHEY and CDR2 SMNVEV (reference sequence). The CDR3 totals 14 residues. CDR3 amino acids: CASSYMGRTDTQYF. CDR3 in DNA: TGTGCCAGCAGCTACATGGGGCGCACAGATACGCAGTATTTT.

The sample holds one count of this clone. The chain has TRBV27 and TRBJ2-1; maybe TRBD1 (5 bases). Trimming removed 1 base from V and 8 bases from J, with 12 bases in between. The V gene's germline CDR1 is MNHEY and CDR2 SMNVEV (reference sequence). This CDR3 comprises 14 residues. The CDR3 loop reads CASSLFDSPYEQFF. DNA for the CDR3: TGTGCCAGCAGTTTATTTGACAGCCCCTATGAGCAGTTCTTC.

The chain carries TRBV19 and TRBJ2-7; 8 bases are a match to TRBD1. The CDR3 contains 11 residues. J was trimmed by 6 bases and V by 8 bases; bases with no gene match: 3. Germline CDR1 LNHDA, CDR2 SQIVND (reference sequence). The CDR3 spells CASGDRTEQYF. The CDR3 nucleotides are TGTGCCAGTGGGGACAGGACCGAGCAGTACTTC.

J is TRBJ2-2 and V is TRBV28, with TRBD1 matching over 10 bases. V was clipped by 3 bases and J by 9 bases; unmatched bases: 10. The germline V gene has CDR1 MDHEN and CDR2 SYDVKM. The CDR3 runs to 16 residues. In DNA form, the CDR3 reads TGTGCCAGCAGTTTTTTAGTACGACAGGGGGCTAGGGAGCTGTTTTTT. Translation: CASSFLVRQGARELFF.

This chain connects TRBV7-9 to TRBJ1-1, with D uncertain. V gave up 5 bases and J gave up 8 bases, with 18 bases separating them. The CDR3 loop spans 14 amino acids. CDR1 and CDR2 (germline): SEHNR, FQNEAQ (reference sequence). The CDR3 DNA reads as TGTGCCAGCAGCCAATCCCTTACAGAAACCGAAGCTTTCTTT. Amino acids: CASSQSLTETEAFF.

This rearrangement joins TRBV7-9 to TRBJ2-7, with 7 positions matching TRBD2. The V and J ends lost 10 bases and 1 base, in that order; junction bases with no gene match: 7. The CDR3 is 13 amino acids. CDR1 SEHNR and CDR2 FQNEAQ come from the germline V gene (reference sequence). Written as DNA, the CDR3 is TGTGCCACCGGGGCTAGCGGATCCTACGAGCAGTACTTC. Translation gives CATGASGSYEQYF.

J is TRBJ2-7 and V is TRBV11-2; possibly TRBD2 for D (5 bases). Germline CDR1 SGHAT, CDR2 FQNNGV. CDR3 length: 15 residues. The V gene lost 0 bases and the J gene lost 3 bases, with 12 bases spanning the gap. DNA of the CDR3: TGTGCCAGCAGCTTAGAACTGACCGGGAACTACGAGCAGTACTTC. The encoded protein is CASSLELTGNYEQYF. The whole variable domain, remainder taken from reference TRBV11-2 and TRBJ2-7, is EAGVAQSPRYKIIEKRQSVAFWCNPISGHATLYWYQQILGQGPKLLIQFQNNGVVDDSQLPKDRFSAERLKGVDSTLKIQPAKLEDSAVYLCASSLELTGNYEQYFGPGTRLTVT.

In this sample, this clone turned up once. The DNA for the CDR3 is TGTGCCAGCAGTTTATACAGGGTCTTATCGGGAACCGGGGAGCTGTTTTTT. It codes for CASSLYRVLSGTGELFF. V is TRBV27 and J is TRBJ2-2; D may be TRBD1 (6 bases). V was shortened by 1 base and J by 5 bases, with 17 bases between the two germline ends. This CDR3 spans 17 amino acids. Germline V gene data show CDR1 as MNHEY and CDR2 as SMNVEV (reference sequence).

As DNA, the CDR3 is TGTGCCAGCAGTATCCTACAGACAGTCCCCCAAGAGACCCAGTACTTC. It yields the protein CASSILQTVPQETQYF. V usage is TRBV27 and J usage is TRBJ2-5; perhaps TRBD1 as D (5 bases). CDR1 and CDR2 from the germline V gene are MNHEY and SMNVEV (reference sequence). This CDR3 has 16 residues. V lost 5 bases and J 1 base, leaving 17 bases between the germline ends.

The CDR3 DNA sequence: TGTGCCAGCAGCTTCCAGACAGGCTACGAGCAGTACTTC. Translation: CASSFQTGYEQYF. The chain is built from TRBV5-6 and TRBJ2-7, with a possible D match to TRBD1 (6 bases). This CDR3 comprises 13 residues. V lost 2 bases, J lost 3 bases, and 9 bases lay in between. The V gene's germline CDR1 is SGHDT and CDR2 YYEEEE.

The genes are TRBV19 and TRBJ2-7; TRBD1 is a possible D gene (6 bases). Between the trimmed V and J ends, which lost 4 bases and 3 bases, there was a span of 13 bases. The germline V gene encodes CDR1 LNHDA and CDR2 SQIVND (reference sequence). The CDR3 loop spans 14 amino acids. The CDR3 sequence: CASSRWQGNYEQYF. CDR3 nucleotides: TGTGCCAGTAGTAGATGGCAGGGGAACTACGAGCAGTACTTC. Drawing the rest from reference TRBV19 and TRBJ2-7, the complete variable domain is DGGITQSPKYLFRKEGQNVTLSCEQNLNHDAMYWYRQDPGQGLRLIYYSQIVNDFQKGDIAEGYSVSREKKESFPLTVTSAQKNPTAFYLCASSRWQGNYEQYFGPGTRLTVT.